Sequencing of this TCR beta chain was carried out in a study of blood T cell repertoires in COVID-19. Across the whole study: Sample material is recorded as cDNA or gDNA derived from T cells, B-cell-depleted T cells, or PBMCs.

V lost 5 bases and J lost 8; bases outside the gene matches: 12. The CDR3 has 18 amino acids. Germline-derived CDR1 and CDR2 are ENHRY and SYGVKD. Original analysis: Amplification with reference gene primers provided the estimates of nucleated cell counts. This table comes from immunoSEQ multiplex PCR, and its TCRdb copy is limited to in-frame clones, with some not included. D and trimming were read from the DNA, whereas the V and J calls and clone size are those reported in that table. Of fewer than 200,000 clones in the sample, approximately 80% were seen once. Assignments of participants to cohorts depended upon their own reported clinical history.

The clonotype was recovered from a man aged 50 to 60 who had recovered from COVID-19. The sequenced sample was PBMCs or T cells enriched from blood (not recorded which). The chain has TRBV10-3 and TRBJ2-1; 16 positions agree with TRBD2. The chain's CDR3 is CAISPGTSGGAARDEQFF. The CDR3 nucleotides are TGTGCCATCAGTCCCGGGACTAGCGGGGGGGCCGCGAGGGATGAGCAGTTCTTC.